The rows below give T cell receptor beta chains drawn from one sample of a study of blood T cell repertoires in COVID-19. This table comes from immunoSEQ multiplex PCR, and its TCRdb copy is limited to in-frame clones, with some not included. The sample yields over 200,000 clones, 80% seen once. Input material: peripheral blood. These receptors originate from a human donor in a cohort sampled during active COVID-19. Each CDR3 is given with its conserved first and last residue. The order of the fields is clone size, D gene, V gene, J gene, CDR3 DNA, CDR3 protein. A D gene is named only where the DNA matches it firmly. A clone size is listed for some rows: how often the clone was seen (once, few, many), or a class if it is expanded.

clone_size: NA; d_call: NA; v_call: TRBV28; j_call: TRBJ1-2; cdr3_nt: TGTGCCAGCAGTCGGACAGACTACTATGGCTACACCTTC; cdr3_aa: CASSRTDYYGYTF
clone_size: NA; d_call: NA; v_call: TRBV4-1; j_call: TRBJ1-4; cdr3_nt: TGCGCCAGCAGCCAAGATCAGGGTAGAACGGTTCCAACTAATGAAAAACTGTTTTTT; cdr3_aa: CASSQDQGRTVPTNEKLFF
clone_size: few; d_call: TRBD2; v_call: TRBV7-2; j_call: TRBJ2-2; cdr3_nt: TGTGCCAGCAGCCATAGCGGGCCGAACACCGGGGAGCTGTTTTTT; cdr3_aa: CASSHSGPNTGELFF
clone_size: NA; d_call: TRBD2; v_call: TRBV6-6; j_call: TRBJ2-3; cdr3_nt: TGTGCCAGCAGAAGGAACGGCCTAGCGGGAGATACGCAGTATTTT; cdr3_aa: CASRRNGLAGDTQYF
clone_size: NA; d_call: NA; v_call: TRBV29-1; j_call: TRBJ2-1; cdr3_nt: TGCAGCGTTCGGAGGGATGAGCAGTTCTTC; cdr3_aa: CSVRRDEQFF
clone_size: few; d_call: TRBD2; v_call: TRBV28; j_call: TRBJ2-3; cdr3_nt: TGTGCCAGCAGTTCGGGGGGGCTTGATACGCAGTATTTT; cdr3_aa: CASSSGGLDTQYF
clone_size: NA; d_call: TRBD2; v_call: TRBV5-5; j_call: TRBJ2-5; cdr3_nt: TGTGCCAGCAGCTCCGGACTAGCGGGAGGAGGAAGGCAAGAGACCCAGTACTTC; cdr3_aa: CASSSGLAGGGRQETQYF
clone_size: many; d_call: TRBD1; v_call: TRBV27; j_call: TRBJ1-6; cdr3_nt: TGTGCCAGCGCTCCTCGGGACAGTAATTCACCCCTCCACTTT; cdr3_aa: CASAPRDSNSPLHF
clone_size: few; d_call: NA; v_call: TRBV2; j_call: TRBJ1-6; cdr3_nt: TGTGCCAGCAGCCGTAGGACAGTATCTTATTCACCCCTCCACTTT; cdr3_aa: CASSRRTVSYSPLHF
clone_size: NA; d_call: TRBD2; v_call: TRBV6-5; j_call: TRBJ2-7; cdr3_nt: TGTGCCAGCAGTTACGATATGCGGGGGAGGAACTACGAGCAGTACTTC; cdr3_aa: CASSYDMRGRNYEQYF
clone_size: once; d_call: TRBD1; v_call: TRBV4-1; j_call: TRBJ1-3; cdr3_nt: TGCGCCAGCAGCCCCAGGGACAGACTGAGCTCTGGAAACACCATATATTTT; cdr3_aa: CASSPRDRLSSGNTIYF
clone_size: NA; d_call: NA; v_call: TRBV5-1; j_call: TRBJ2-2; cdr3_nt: TGCGCCAGCAGCTTGGAGTTAGGGAGACGTGACGGGGAGCTGTTTTTT; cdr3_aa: CASSLELGRRDGELFF
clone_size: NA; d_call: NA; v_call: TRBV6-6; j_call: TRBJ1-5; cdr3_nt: TGTGCCAGCCGCTTAGGACAAGCCAATCAGCCCCAGCATTTT; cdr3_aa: CASRLGQANQPQHF
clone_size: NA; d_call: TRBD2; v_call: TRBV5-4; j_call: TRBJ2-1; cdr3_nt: TGTGCCAGCAGCTTGTCGGGACTAGCGGGAGTTTGGAATGAGCAGTTCTTC; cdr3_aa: CASSLSGLAGVWNEQFF
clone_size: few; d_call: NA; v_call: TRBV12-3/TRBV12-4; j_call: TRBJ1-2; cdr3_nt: TGTGCCAGCAGTTTAGCCTATTATGGCTACACCTTC; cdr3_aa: CASSLAYYGYTF
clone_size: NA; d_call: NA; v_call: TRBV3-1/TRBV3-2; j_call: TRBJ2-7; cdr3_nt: TGTGCCAGCAGCCAATTGAAGACAGCCTACGAGCAGTACTTC; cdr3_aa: CASSQLKTAYEQYF
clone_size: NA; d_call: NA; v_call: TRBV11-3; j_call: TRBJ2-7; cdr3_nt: TGTGCCAGCAGCTTAGGCGGGGTTAACTACGAGCAGTACTTC; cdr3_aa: CASSLGGVNYEQYF
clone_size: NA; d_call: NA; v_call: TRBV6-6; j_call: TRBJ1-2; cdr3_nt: TGTGCCAGCAGTTACGGGGGGGCTGGCTACACCTTC; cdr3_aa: CASSYGGAGYTF
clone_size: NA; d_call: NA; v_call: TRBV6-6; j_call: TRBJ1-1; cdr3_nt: TGTGCCAGCAGTCCCGGGACAAGGAACACTGAAGCTTTCTTT; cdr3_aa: CASSPGTRNTEAFF
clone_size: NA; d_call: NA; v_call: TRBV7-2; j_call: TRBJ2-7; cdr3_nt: TGTGCCAGCAGCTTTACAGGCGCCAGGGGCTACGAGCAGTACTTC; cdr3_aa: CASSFTGARGYEQYF
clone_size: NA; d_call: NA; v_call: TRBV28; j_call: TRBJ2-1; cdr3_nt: TGTGCCAGCAGTACCACTTCCGGGACAACCAAACACTACAATGAGCAGTTCTTC; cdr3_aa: CASSTTSGTTKHYNEQFF
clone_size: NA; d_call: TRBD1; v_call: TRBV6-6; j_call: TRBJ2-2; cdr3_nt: TGTGCCAGCAGTTTGTGGACAGGGAAGGGGACCGGGGAGCTGTTTTTT; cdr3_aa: CASSLWTGKGTGELFF